The 18 T cell receptor beta chains below were found in one sample sequenced in a study of beta chain features in type 1 diabetes (dated by TCRdb to 2017 to 2018). The library was generated by the immunoSEQ multiplex PCR assay. The entire isolated RNA was reverse transcribed using the High Capacity cDNA Reverse Transcription Kit, and thus expressed TCRB transcripts were sequenced. What TCRdb holds here is the immuneACCESS table cut down to in-frame rearrangements. Part of the clones is not present; checked against another copy, under half of the missing clones reflect an unresolved V gene, and the others are unexplained. The table for this sample lists some 150,000 clones; around 50% of them were counted only once. The ten largest account for around 0.43% of the sample. Sequenced input: Tregs from blood. The sample's cell subset or site label, in plain terms: regulatory CD4+ T cells. These receptors originate from a young man in good health.

This chain connects TRBV7-9 to TRBJ1-4, with D perhaps TRBD1 (6 bases). V was pared by 0 bases and J by 7 bases, with 15 bases between. The germline CDR1 and CDR2 sequences are SEHNR and FQNEAQ (reference sequence). The CDR3 length is 16 residues. The DNA of the CDR3 is TGTGCCAGCAGCTTAGCGGTTCGACAGGTCGGTGAAAAACTGTTTTTT. Translated: CASSLAVRQVGEKLFF.

J is TRBJ1-1 and V is TRBV5-6, with D uncertain. The CDR3 runs to 15 residues. Germline lookup yields CDR1 SGHDT and CDR2 YYEEEE. V was trimmed by 0 bases and J by 3 bases, leaving 12 bases between them. The CDR3 region has the DNA TGTGCCAGCAGCTTGGTGGCGGGGTGGGACACTGAAGCTTTCTTT. Residues: CASSLVAGWDTEAFF.

This clone has just one count. The V and J genes are TRBV5-1 and TRBJ1-3; a weak D match, TRBD1 (6 bases). Germline loops: CDR1 SGHRS, CDR2 YFSETQ. V was trimmed by 3 bases and J by 4 bases, leaving 14 bases between them. CDR3 size: 15 residues. The CDR3 DNA follows: TGCGCCAGCAGCTGGCAGGGGTTGCGCGGAAACACCATATATTTT. This encodes CASSWQGLRGNTIYF.

V usage is TRBV29-1 and J usage is TRBJ1-6; 10 bases fit TRBD1. Per germline, CDR1 SQVTM and CDR2 ANQGSEA. V lost 5 bases to trimming and J lost 7 bases; unmatched junction nucleotides: 2. This CDR3 has 13 amino acids. As DNA, the CDR3 is TGCAGCGTTCGGGACAGGGGAAATTCACCCCTCCACTTT. Protein: CSVRDRGNSPLHF.

The chain couples TRBV4-1 to TRBJ1-2; the D is unclear. V shed 0 bases and J shed 3 bases, with 11 bases lying between them. Germline V lookup: CDR1 MGHRA, CDR2 YSYEKL. The CDR3 consists of 15 residues. The CDR3 region is CASSQDPAGYYGYTF. CDR3 bases: TGCGCCAGCAGCCAAGATCCGGCGGGGTACTATGGCTACACCTTC.

This chain joins TRBV29-1 and TRBJ1-4, with D perhaps TRBD1 (6 bases). The V and J ends lost 4 bases and 7 bases respectively, with 10 bases between them. The CDR3 totals 12 residues. Germline values: CDR1 SQVTM, CDR2 ANQGSEA. CDR3 region: CSVAGVGEKLFF. The CDR3 nucleotides read TGCAGCGTTGCAGGGGTTGGTGAAAAACTGTTTTTT.

The chain joins TRBV7-2 to TRBJ2-1; 7 nucleotides match TRBD2. Germline V gene lookup returns CDR1 SGHTA and CDR2 FQGNSA. This CDR3 comprises 16 residues. V dropped 6 bases and J dropped 9; count of bases not matched to a gene: 17. Here the CDR3 reads CASRPRLASVVGEQFF. The CDR3 DNA is TGTGCCAGCAGACCCAGACTAGCATCGGTAGTTGGTGAGCAGTTCTTC.

This chain links TRBV20-1 with TRBJ2-7; the D is unclear. There are 10 residues in the CDR3. The germline V gene encodes CDR1 DFQATT and CDR2 SNEGSKA (reference sequence). The V and J ends lost 6 bases and 4 bases respectively, with 7 bases between them. CDR3 loop: CSARYYEQYF. The CDR3 DNA reads TGCAGTGCCAGATATTACGAGCAGTACTTC.

This clone was seen a few times. The V call is TRBV5-1, the J call TRBJ2-7, with 11 bases identical to TRBD2. Unmatched junction bases numbered 19, after V lost 3 bases and J lost 5 bases. CDR1 is SGHRS and CDR2 is YFSETQ in the germline V gene. This CDR3 is built from 19 residues. In nucleotides, the CDR3 is TGCGCCAGCAGCTATTACACTCCGGGACTAGCGGAAGGGCTGAACGAGCAGTACTTC. Residues: CASSYYTPGLAEGLNEQYF.

This chain uses TRBV19 with TRBJ1-1; no definite D call. The CDR3 sequence is 13 residues long. Trimming took 9 bases from V and 1 from J, leaving 12 bases between them. CDR1 and CDR2 (germline): LNHDA, SQIVND (reference sequence). CDR3 sequence: CAREKEGNTEAFF. CDR3 DNA: TGTGCCAGGGAGAAGGAAGGGAACACTGAAGCTTTCTTT.

This rearrangement joins TRBV6-4 to TRBJ1-1; D gene uncertain. CDR1 MRHNA and CDR2 SNTAGT come from the germline V gene. The CDR3 is 13 residues long. Trimming shortened V by 5 bases and J by 2 bases, and 9 bases separated the two germline ends. CDR3 sequence (DNA): TGTGCCAGCAGTTTCGACAAAAACACTGAAGCTTTCTTT. Protein product: CASSFDKNTEAFF.

This chain uses TRBV29-1 with TRBJ2-1; 8 bases line up with TRBD1. Germline V gene data show CDR1 as SQVTM and CDR2 as ANQGSEA. CDR3 size: 12 residues. Trimming took 2 bases from V and 9 from J; bases not matched to a gene: 3. The chain's CDR3 is CSVESGGSEQFF. The CDR3 bases are TGCAGCGTTGAATCAGGGGGCAGTGAGCAGTTCTTC.

The rearrangement links TRBV5-1 to TRBJ1-2, with 10 nucleotides matching TRBD1. Trimming removed 3 bases from V and 8 bases from J; junction bases left unmatched: 16. The CDR3 has 17 residues. Germline CDR1 and CDR2: SGHRS and YFSETQ. The CDR3: CASSSSRDRGPGSGYTF. The CDR3 DNA reads TGCGCCAGCAGCTCCAGCCGGGACAGGGGTCCCGGGAGCGGCTACACCTTC.

The chain couples TRBV29-1 to TRBJ1-2; unclear D gene. There are 11 residues in the CDR3. Germline V lookup: CDR1 SQVTM, CDR2 ANQGSEA. Between the trimmed V and J ends, which lost 5 bases and 4 bases, there was a span of 8 bases. This chain's CDR3 is CSVTRGYGYTF. Written as DNA, the CDR3 is TGCAGCGTTACCAGAGGCTATGGCTACACCTTC.

This clone has just a few counts. This chain uses TRBV6-5 with TRBJ2-3, with TRBD1 matching over 12 bases. J was trimmed by 6 bases and V by 4 bases; bases with no gene match: 8. Germline V gives CDR1 MNHEY, CDR2 SVGAGI. The CDR3 is 16 residues long. This CDR3 reads CASSSGTGGAPDTQYF. The CDR3 coding sequence is TGTGCCAGCAGTTCCGGGACAGGGGGCGCCCCGGATACGCAGTATTTT.

V gene TRBV27 combines with J gene TRBJ2-1; tentative D call: TRBD2 (6 bases). Germline V lookup: CDR1 MNHEY, CDR2 SMNVEV (reference sequence). CDR3 length: 14 amino acids. Trimming removed 3 bases at V and 9 bases at J, with 15 bases between. The CDR3, as DNA: TGTGCCAGCAGTTTTGTCGGGAGCCGGGCTGAGCAGTTCTTC. This encodes CASSFVGSRAEQFF.

A few counts support this clone. The chain is built from TRBV27 and TRBJ2-7; TRBD2 matches at 9 bases. Germline CDR1 and CDR2: MNHEY and SMNVEV (reference sequence). The length of the CDR3 is 15 residues. Unmatched junction bases numbered 5, after V lost 3 bases and J lost 2 bases. CDR3 region: CASSFSGRGTYEQYF. The CDR3 DNA is TGTGCCAGCAGTTTTAGCGGGAGAGGTACCTACGAGCAGTACTTC.

The chain links TRBV5-6 to TRBJ2-7; 7 bases line up with TRBD1. The CDR3 runs 14 residues. V shed 2 bases, J shed 2 bases, and the junction held 4 bases outside the gene matches. Germline CDR1 and CDR2: SGHDT and YYEEEE. Here the CDR3 DNA reads TGTGCCAGCAGCTTTCCGGGACAGACCTACGAGCAGTACTTC. It yields the protein CASSFPGQTYEQYF.